These 18 T cell receptor beta chains came from one sample sequenced in a study of CXCR3-negative and CXCR3-positive naive CD8 T cells. The TRB cDNA libraries were prepared by 5' RACE with UMI labels. TCRdb re-called the 5' RACE reads and catalogs CDR3 proteins one per entry, DNA excluded. The data show 35,000 to 55,000 distinct CDR3 sequences, and the top ten clones hold 2% to 2.5%. Sequenced input: naive CXCR3- CD8+ T cells from blood. The subset is: CD45RO-CCR7+CD27+CD95- naive CD8+ T cells lacking CXCR3 (TNR3-). These receptors came from a human donor in good health. Some clones in this sample may be carry-over from other donors' samples.

The V gene is TRBV9, the J gene TRBJ2-2. Per germline, CDR1 SGDLS and CDR2 YYNGEE. This CDR3 contains 13 residues. The CDR3 here is CASSGTLTGELFF.

V and J are TRBV6-5 and TRBJ2-6; the TRBD1 assignment by TCRdb is unverifiable without DNA. The CDR3 loop spans 20 amino acids. The germline V gene encodes CDR1 MNHEY and CDR2 SVGAGI. The CDR3 sequence is CASSYSILPGTGKGANVLTF.

V is TRBV7-9 and J is TRBJ2-7; the TCRdb call, TRBD2, lacks DNA for checking. Germline V lookup: CDR1 SEHNR, CDR2 FQNEAQ (reference sequence). This CDR3 spans 16 amino acids. CDR3 region: CASSFSTGLADYEQYF.

V usage is TRBV14 and J usage is TRBJ2-1; the D gene TCRdb calls, TRBD2, cannot be checked with no DNA. The germline V gene encodes CDR1 SGHDN and CDR2 FVKESK. The CDR3 sequence is 16 residues long. CDR3 region: CASSPRLAPRSGEQFF.

The gene calls are TRBV4-1 and TRBJ2-3; the TCRdb call, TRBD2, lacks DNA for checking. The CDR3 covers 15 residues. Looked up from germline, CDR1 is MGHRA and CDR2 is YSYEKL. The CDR3 is CASSRQSGGTDTQYF.

V gene TRBV7-9 combines with J gene TRBJ1-6; TCRdb calls TRBD1, which cannot be checked without DNA. Germline lookup yields CDR1 SEHNR and CDR2 FQNEAQ (reference sequence). The CDR3 contains 14 residues. The CDR3 here is CASRRGTDNSPLHF.

The genes are TRBV4-3 and TRBJ2-7; TCRdb proposes TRBD2, but this gene call is untestable without DNA. The CDR3 sequence is 17 residues long. The germline V gene encodes CDR1 LGHNA and CDR2 YSLEER. The CDR3 protein is CASSQLLGTSGDYEQYF.

This chain connects TRBV28 to TRBJ2-7; the TCRdb call, TRBD1, lacks DNA for checking. From germline, CDR1 is MDHEN and CDR2 SYDVKM. This CDR3 is built from 14 residues. The CDR3 loop is CASSSGTGPYEQYF. The full variable domain, its missing parts supplied by reference TRBV28 and TRBJ2-7, is DVKVTQSSRYLVKRTGEKVFLECVQDMDHENMFWYRQDPGLGLRLIYFSYDVKMKEKGDIPEGYSVSREKKERFSLILESASTNQTSMYLCASSSGTGPYEQYFGPGTRLTVT.

The chain couples TRBV28 to TRBJ1-4. The CDR3 is 15 amino acids. Germline V gene sequence: CDR1 MDHEN, CDR2 SYDVKM. The CDR3 here is CASSVPGLKGEKLFF.

This clonotype is labeled medium-sized based on frequency. The V and J genes are TRBV11-3 and TRBJ2-2; with no DNA, the TCRdb D assignment of TRBD1 cannot be verified. Germline CDR1 SGHNT, CDR2 YENEEA. The CDR3 is 15 residues long. CDR3 amino acids: CASRSRSGADGELFF.

The V and J genes are TRBV5-5 and TRBJ1-1; TCRdb reports TRBD1, a call that lacks DNA to check it against. The germline V gene encodes CDR1 SGHKS and CDR2 YYEKEE (reference sequence). The CDR3 extends over 15 amino acids. The CDR3: CASSLRRTENTEAFF.

The chain recombines TRBV7-9 with TRBJ1-1. Germline CDR1 is SEHNR and CDR2 is FQNEAQ (reference sequence). This CDR3 spans 14 amino acids. The CDR3 is CASIQMSAETEAFF.

The rearrangement joins TRBV6-2 or TRBV6-3 to TRBJ2-3; with no DNA, the TCRdb D assignment of TRBD1 cannot be verified. This CDR3 has 14 residues. Germline loops: CDR1 MNHEY, CDR2 SVGEGT. Here the CDR3 reads CASSRDRSTDTQYF.

The V gene is TRBV13, the J gene TRBJ1-5. CDR1 is PRHDT, CDR2 FYEKMQ, per germline (reference sequence). This CDR3 has 12 amino acids. The CDR3 loop reads CASSLGSQPQHF.

The chain joins TRBV29-1 to TRBJ2-1; as DNA is missing, the TRBD1 call by TCRdb cannot be tested. The CDR3 is made up of 15 amino acids. Germline assignment: CDR1 SQVTM and CDR2 ANQGSEA. The CDR3 spells CSVEARGSSYNEQFF.

The gene calls are TRBV28 and TRBJ2-1; without DNA, the TCRdb call of TRBD2 cannot be checked. Germline V gives CDR1 MDHEN, CDR2 SYDVKM. The CDR3 covers 15 residues. The CDR3 spells CASRPPGAGDKEQFF.

V usage is TRBV6-5 and J usage is TRBJ2-7. Germline values: CDR1 MNHEY, CDR2 SVGAGI. The CDR3 has 14 residues. The CDR3 region is CASSYSSSVHLQYF.

This chain links TRBV12-3 or TRBV12-4 with TRBJ2-2. The CDR3 has 16 amino acids. The CDR3: CASTLRFAINTGELFF.